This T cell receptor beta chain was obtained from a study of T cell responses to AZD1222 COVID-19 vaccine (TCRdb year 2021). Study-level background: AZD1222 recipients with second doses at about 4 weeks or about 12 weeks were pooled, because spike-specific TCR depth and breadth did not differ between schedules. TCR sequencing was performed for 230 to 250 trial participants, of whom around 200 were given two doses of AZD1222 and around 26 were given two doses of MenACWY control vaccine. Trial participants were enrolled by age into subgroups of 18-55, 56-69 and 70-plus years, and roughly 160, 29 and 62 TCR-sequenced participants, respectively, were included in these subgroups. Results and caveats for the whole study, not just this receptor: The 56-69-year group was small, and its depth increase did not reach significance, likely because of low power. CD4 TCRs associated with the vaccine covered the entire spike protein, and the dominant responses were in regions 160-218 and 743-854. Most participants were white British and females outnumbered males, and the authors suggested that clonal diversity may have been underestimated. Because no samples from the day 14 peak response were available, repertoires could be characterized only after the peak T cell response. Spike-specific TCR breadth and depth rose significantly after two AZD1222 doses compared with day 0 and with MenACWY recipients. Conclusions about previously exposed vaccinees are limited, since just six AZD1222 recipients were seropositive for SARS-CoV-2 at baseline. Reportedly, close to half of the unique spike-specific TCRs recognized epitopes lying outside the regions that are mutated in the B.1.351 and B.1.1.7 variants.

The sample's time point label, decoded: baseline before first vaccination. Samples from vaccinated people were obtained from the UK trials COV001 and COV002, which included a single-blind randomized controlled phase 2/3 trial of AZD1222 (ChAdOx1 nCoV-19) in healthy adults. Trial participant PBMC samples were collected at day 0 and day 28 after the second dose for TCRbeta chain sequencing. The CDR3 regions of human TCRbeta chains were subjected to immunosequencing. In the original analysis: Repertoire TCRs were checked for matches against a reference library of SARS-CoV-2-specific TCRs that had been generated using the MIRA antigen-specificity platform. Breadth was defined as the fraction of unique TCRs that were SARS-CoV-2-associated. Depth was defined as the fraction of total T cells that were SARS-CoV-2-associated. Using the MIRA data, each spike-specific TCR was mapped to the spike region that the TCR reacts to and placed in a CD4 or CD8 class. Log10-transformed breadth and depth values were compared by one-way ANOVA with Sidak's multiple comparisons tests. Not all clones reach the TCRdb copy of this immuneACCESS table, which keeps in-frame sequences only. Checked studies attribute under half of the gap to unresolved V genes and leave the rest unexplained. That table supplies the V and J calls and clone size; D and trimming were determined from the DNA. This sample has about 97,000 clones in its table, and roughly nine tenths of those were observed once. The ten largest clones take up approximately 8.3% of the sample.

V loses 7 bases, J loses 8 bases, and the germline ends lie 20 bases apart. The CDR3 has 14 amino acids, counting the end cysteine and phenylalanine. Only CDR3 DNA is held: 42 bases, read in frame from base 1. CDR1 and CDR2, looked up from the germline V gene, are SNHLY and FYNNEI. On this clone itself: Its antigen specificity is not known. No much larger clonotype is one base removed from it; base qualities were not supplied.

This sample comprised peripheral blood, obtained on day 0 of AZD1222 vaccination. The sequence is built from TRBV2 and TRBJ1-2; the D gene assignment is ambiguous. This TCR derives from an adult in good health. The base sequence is TGTGCCAGCAACCCATGGGGAGGGCTGAGGGGCTACACCTTC. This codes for CASNPWGGLRGYTF. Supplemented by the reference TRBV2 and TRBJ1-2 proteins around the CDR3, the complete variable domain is EPEVTQTPSHQVTQMGQEVILRCVPISNHLYFYWYRQILGQKVEFLVSFYNNEISEKSEIFDDQFSVERPDGSNFTLKIRSTKLEDSAMYFCASNPWGGLRGYTFGSGTRLTVV.